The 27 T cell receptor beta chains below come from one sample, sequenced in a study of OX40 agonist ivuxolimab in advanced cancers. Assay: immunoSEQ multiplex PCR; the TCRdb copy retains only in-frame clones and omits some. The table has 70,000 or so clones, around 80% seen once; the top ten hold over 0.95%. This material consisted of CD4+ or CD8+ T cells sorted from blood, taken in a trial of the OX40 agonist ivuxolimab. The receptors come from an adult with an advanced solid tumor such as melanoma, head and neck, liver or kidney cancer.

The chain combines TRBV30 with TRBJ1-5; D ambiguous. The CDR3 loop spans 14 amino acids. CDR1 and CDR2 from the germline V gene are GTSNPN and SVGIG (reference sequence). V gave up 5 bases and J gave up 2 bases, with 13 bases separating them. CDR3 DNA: TGTGCCTGGCGCTTCGGTAGGGGCAATCAGCCCCAGCATTTT. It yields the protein CAWRFGRGNQPQHF.

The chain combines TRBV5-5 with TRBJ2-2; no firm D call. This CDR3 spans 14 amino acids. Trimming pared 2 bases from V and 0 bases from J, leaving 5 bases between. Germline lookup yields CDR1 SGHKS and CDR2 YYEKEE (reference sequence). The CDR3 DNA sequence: TGTGCCAGCAGCTTCACTGCGAACACCGGGGAGCTGTTTTTT. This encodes CASSFTANTGELFF.

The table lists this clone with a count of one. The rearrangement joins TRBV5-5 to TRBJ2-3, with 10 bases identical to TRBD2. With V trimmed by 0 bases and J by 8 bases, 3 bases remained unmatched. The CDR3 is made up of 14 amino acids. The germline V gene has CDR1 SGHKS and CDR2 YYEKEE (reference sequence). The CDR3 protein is CASSLGTSGVTQYF. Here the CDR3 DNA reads TGTGCCAGCAGCTTGGGGACTAGCGGCGTTACGCAGTATTTT.

The CDR3 region has the DNA TGCGCCAGCAGCTTGTCTTCAGGGTGGAGGAGTGAGACCCAGTACTTC. Amino acid sequence: CASSLSSGWRSETQYF. The gene calls are TRBV5-1 and TRBJ2-5; TRBD1 or TRBD2 may be the D gene (5 bases each). Germline CDR1 and CDR2: SGHRS and YFSETQ. CDR3 length: 16 amino acids. V gave up 1 base and J gave up 5 bases, with 18 bases separating them.

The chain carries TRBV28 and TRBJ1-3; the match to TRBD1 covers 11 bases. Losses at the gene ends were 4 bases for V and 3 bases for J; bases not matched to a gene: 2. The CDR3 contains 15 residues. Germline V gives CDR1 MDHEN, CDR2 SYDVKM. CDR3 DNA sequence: TGTGCCAGCAGTTCGGACAGGGGGCTTGGAAACACCATATATTTT. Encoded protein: CASSSDRGLGNTIYF. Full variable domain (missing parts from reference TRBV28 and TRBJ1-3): DVKVTQSSRYLVKRTGEKVFLECVQDMDHENMFWYRQDPGLGLRLIYFSYDVKMKEKGDIPEGYSVSREKKERFSLILESASTNQTSMYLCASSSDRGLGNTIYFGEGSWLTVV.

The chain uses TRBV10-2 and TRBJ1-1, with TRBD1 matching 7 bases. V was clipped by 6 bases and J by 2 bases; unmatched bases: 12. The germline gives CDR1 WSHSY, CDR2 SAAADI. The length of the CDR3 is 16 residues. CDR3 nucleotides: TGCGCCAGCAGCTACGTAAAGGGACAGAGCAACACTGAAGCTTTCTTT. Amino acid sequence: CASSYVKGQSNTEAFF.

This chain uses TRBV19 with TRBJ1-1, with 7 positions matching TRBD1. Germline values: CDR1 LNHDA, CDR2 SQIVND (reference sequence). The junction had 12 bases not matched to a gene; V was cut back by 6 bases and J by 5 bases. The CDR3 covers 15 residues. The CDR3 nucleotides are TGTGCCAGTAGGGCTACAACGACAGGGAGGACTGAAGCTTTCTTT. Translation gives CASRATTTGRTEAFF.

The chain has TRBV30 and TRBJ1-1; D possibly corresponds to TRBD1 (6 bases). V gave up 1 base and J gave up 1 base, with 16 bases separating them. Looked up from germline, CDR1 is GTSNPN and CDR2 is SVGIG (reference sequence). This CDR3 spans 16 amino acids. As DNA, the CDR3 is TGTGCCTGGAGTGCCCTGGGGGGCAGGGAGAACACTGAAGCTTTCTTT. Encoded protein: CAWSALGGRENTEAFF.

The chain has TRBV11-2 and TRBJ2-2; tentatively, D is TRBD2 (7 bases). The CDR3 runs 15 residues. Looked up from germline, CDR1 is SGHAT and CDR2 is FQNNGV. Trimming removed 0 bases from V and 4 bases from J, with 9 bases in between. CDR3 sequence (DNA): TGTGCCAGCAGCTTAGAGAGGGGGGGCACCGGGGAGCTGTTTTTT. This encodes CASSLERGGTGELFF.

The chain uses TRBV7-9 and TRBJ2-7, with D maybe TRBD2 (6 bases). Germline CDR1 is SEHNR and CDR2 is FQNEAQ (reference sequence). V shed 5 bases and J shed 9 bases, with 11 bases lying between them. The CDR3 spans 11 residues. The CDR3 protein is CASSPGLLQYF. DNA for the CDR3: TGTGCCAGCAGCCCGGGACTTTTGCAGTACTTC.

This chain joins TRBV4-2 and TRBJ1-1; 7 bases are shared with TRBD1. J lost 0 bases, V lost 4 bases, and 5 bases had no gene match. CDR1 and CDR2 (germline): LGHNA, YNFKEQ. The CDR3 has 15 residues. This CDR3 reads CASSPTGTVNTEAFF. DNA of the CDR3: TGTGCCAGCAGCCCAACAGGGACAGTGAACACTGAAGCTTTCTTT.

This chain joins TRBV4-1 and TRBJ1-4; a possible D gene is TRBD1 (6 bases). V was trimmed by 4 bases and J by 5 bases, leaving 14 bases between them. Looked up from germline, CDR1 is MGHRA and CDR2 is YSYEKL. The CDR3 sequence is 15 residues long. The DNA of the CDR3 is TGCGCCAGCAGCCTATACGGAGGGGGGAATGAAAAACTGTTTTTT. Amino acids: CASSLYGGGNEKLFF.

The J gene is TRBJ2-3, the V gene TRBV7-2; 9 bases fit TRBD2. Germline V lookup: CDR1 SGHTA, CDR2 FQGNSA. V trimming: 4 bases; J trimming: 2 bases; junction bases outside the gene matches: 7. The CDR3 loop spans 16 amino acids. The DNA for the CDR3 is TGTGCCAGCAGCTCTCCAGCGGGGGGCGCCACAGATACGCAGTATTTT. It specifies CASSSPAGGATDTQYF.

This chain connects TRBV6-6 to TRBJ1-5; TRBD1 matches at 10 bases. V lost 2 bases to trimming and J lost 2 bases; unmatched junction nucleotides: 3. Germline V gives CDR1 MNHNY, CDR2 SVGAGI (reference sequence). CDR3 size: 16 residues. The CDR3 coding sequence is TGTGCCAGCAGTTACACCGGGACAGGGGGCAATCAGCCCCAGCATTTT. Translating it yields CASSYTGTGGNQPQHF.

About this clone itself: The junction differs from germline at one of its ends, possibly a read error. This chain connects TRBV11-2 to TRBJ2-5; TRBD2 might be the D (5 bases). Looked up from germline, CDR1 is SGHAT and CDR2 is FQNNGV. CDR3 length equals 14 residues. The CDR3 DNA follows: TGTGCCAGCAGTTTAGACTTATCGGGGGAGACCCAGTACTTC. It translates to CASSLDLSGETQYF.

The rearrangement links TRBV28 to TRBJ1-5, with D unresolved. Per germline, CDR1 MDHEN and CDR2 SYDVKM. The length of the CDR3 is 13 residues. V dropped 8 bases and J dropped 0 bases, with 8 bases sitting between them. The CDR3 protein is CASWLFSNQPQHF. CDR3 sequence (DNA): TGTGCCAGCTGGTTGTTTAGCAATCAGCCCCAGCATTTT. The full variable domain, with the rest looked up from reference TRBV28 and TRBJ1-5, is DVKVTQSSRYLVKRTGEKVFLECVQDMDHENMFWYRQDPGLGLRLIYFSYDVKMKEKGDIPEGYSVSREKKERFSLILESASTNQTSMYLCASWLFSNQPQHFGDGTRLSIL.

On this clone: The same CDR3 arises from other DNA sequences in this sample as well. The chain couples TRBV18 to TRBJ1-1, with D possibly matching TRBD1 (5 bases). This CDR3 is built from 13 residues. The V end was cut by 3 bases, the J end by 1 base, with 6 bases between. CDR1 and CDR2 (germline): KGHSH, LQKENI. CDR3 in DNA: TGTGCCAGCTCACCGGGGCGGAACACTGAAGCTTTCTTT. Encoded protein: CASSPGRNTEAFF.

The CDR3 nucleotides read TGTGCCAGCAGTCGTAGCGGGGGGGCCAGGGAGACCCAGTACTTC. As protein: CASSRSGGARETQYF. This sequence joins TRBV7-2 and TRBJ2-5; 11 bases agree with TRBD2. Germline CDR1 is SGHTA and CDR2 is FQGNSA. This CDR3 has 15 residues. The V segment lost 6 bases and the J segment 5 bases; nucleotides outside the gene matches: 8.

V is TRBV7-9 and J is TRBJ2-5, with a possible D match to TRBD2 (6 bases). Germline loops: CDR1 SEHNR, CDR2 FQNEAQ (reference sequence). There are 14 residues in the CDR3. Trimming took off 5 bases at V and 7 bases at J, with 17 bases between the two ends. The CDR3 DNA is TGTGCCAGCAGCGGAGGGTCCTACGGAGGGACCCAGTACTTC. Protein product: CASSGGSYGGTQYF.

CDR3 coding DNA: TGTGCCAGCAAGAGGGGTTTGAACACTGAAGCTTTCTTT. Translation: CASKRGLNTEAFF. The V and J genes are TRBV5-4 and TRBJ1-1; TRBD1 is a possible D gene (5 bases). The CDR3 covers 13 residues. Trimming stripped 6 bases from V and 0 bases from J, with 9 bases between. Germline CDR1 and CDR2: SGHNT and YYREEE (reference sequence).

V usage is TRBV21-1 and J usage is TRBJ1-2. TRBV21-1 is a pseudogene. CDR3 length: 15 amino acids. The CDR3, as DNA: TGTGCCAGCAGCAAACGTCAGAAAGGATTACGAGGCCCAAACTTC. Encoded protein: CASSKRQKGLRGPNF.

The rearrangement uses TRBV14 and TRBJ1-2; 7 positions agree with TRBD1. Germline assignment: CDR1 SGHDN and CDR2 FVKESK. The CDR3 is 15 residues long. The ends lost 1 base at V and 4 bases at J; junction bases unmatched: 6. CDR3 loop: CASSQGLTGPYGYTF. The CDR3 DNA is TGTGCCAGCAGCCAAGGATTGACAGGGCCCTATGGCTACACCTTC.

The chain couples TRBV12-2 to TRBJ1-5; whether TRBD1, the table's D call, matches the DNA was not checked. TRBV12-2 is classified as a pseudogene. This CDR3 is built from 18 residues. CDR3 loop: CASRLSDELTGDNQPQHF. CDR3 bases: TGTGCAAGTCGCTTAAGTGATGAATTGACAGGGGACAATCAGCCCCAGCATTTT.

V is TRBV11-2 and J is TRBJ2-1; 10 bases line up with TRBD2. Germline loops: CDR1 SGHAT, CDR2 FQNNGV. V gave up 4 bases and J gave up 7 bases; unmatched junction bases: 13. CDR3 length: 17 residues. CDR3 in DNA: TGTGCCAGCAGCTCTGCCGGTTTAGCGGGGGGTCGGAATGAGCAGTTCTTC. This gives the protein CASSSAGLAGGRNEQFF.

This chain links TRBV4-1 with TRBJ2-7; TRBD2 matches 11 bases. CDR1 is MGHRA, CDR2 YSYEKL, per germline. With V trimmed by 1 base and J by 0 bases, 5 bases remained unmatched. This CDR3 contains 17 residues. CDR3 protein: CASSQVELAGVSYEQYF. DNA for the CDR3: TGCGCCAGCAGCCAAGTCGAACTAGCGGGGGTCTCCTACGAGCAGTACTTC.

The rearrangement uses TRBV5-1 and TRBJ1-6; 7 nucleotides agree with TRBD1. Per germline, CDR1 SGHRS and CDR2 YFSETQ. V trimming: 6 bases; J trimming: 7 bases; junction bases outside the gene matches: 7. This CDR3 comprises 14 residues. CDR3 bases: TGCGCCAGCAACACGGGACAGCCGAATTCACCCCTCCACTTT. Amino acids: CASNTGQPNSPLHF.

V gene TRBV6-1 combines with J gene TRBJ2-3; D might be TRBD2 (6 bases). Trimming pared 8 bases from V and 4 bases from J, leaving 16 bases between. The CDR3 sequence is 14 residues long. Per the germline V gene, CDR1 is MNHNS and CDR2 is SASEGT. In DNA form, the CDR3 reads TGTGCCAGCCAAAAATACGGGGGACCAGATACGCAGTATTTT. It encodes CASQKYGGPDTQYF.